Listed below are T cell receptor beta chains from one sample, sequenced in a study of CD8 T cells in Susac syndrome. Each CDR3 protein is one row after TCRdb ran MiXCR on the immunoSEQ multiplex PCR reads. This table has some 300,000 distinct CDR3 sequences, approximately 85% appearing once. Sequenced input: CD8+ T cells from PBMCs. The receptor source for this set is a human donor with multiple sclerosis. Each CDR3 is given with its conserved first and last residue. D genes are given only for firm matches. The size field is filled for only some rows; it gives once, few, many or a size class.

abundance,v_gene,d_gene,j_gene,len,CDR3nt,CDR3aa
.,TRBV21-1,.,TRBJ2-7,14,TGTGCCAGCAGCAAACAAGGCGGCTCCGACGAGCAGTACTTC,CASSKQGGSDEQYF
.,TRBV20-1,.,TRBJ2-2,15,TGCAGTGCTAGACACGGGAGAGCGAACACCGGGGAGCTGTTTTTT,CSARHGRANTGELFF
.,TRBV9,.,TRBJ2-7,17,TGTGCCAGCAGCCCAGGACCCCGACAGGCCCGCTCCTACGAGCAGTACTTC,CASSPGPRQARSYEQYF
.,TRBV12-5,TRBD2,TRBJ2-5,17,TGTGCTAGTGGTTTGGTATGGGAGGGACGCGGTGAAGAGACCCAGTACTTC,CASGLVWEGRGEETQYF
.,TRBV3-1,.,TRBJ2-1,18,TGTGCCAGCAGCCAACCAAGCCCCTCCGGGAGTCCCTACAATGAGCAGTTCTTC,CASSQPSPSGSPYNEQFF
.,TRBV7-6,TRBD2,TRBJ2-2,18,TGTGCCAGCAGCCCCCGTCGATTGGCGGGAGGTAGGACCGGGGAGCTGTTTTTT,CASSPRRLAGGRTGELFF
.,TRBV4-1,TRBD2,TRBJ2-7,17,TGCGCCAGCAGCCGAGAGCCAACCGGGACTAGTATCTACGAGCAGTACTTC,CASSREPTGTSIYEQYF
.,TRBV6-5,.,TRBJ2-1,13,TGTGCCAGCAGTGACGGACAGTACAATGAGCCGTTCTTC,CASSDGQYNEPFF
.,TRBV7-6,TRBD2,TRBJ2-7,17,TGTGCCAGCAGCTTAATGGCTGCAGGGACTATCTCCTACGAGCAGTACTTC,CASSLMAAGTISYEQYF
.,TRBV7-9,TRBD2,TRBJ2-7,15,TGTGCCAGCAGCCTACCCGAAGCGGGAGAGGACGAGCAGTACTTC,CASSLPEAGEDEQYF
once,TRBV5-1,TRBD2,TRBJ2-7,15,TGCGCCAGCAGCCCGGGGACTAGCGGCATCCAGGAGCAGTACTTC,CASSPGTSGIQEQYF
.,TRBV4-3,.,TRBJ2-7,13,TGCGCCAGCAGCCAAGATGCGGATGAGGAGCAGTACTTC,CASSQDADEEQYF
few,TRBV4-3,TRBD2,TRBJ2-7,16,TGCGCCAGCAGCCATCAACTAGCGGGAGCCTCCTACGAGCAGTACTTC,CASSHQLAGASYEQYF
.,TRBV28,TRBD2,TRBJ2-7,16,TGTGCCAGCAGTGGGATAGCGGGAGGGCTCCCCTACGAGCAGTACTTC,CASSGIAGGLPYEQYF
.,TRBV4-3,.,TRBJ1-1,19,TGCGCCAGCAGCCCACACCCGTTCACAGTAATAAGCCCCCGCACTGAAGCTTTCTTT,CASSPHPFTVISPRTEAFF
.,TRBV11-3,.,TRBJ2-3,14,TGTGCCAGCAGCCAACCAGGCGCGGTTGATACGCAGTATTTT,CASSQPGAVDTQYF
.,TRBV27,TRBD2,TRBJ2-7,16,TGTGCCAGCAGTTTCCTAGCGGGAGAGGGGTCCTACGAGCAGTACTTC,CASSFLAGEGSYEQYF
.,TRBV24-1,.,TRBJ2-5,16,TGTGCCACCAGTGATTTGGGGCTCCGGGGCCGGGAGACCCAGTACTTC,CATSDLGLRGRETQYF
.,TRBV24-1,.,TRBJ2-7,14,TGTGCCACCAGTGGTTCCGGGCTTGGGGGCGAGCAGTACTTC,CATSGSGLGGEQYF
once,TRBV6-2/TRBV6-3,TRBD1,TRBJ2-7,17,TGTGCCAGCAAGGGCCCGGGCAGGGGGACCGAGACCTACGAGCAGTACTTC,CASKGPGRGTETYEQYF
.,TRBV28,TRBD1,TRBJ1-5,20,TGTGCCAGCAGTTTAAACCTTGGGACAGCGGGGGGGGTTAGCAATCAGCCCCAGCATTTT,CASSLNLGTAGGVSNQPQHF
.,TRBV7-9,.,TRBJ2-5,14,TGTGCCAGCAGCGGCCAAGGAGACGCCGGGATACAGTACTTC,CASSGQGDAGIQYF
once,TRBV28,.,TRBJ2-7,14,TGTGCCAGCAGTTTAGGCCAGCGCCCTCACGAGCAGTACTTC,CASSLGQRPHEQYF
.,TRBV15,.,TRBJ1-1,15,TGTGCCACCAGCCACCCACGACTCGTGGCCACTGAAGCTTTCTTT,CATSHPRLVATEAFF
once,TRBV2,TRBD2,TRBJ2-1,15,TGTGCCAGCAGTGGACTAGCGTCCTCCTACAATGAGCAGTTCTTC,CASSGLASSYNEQFF
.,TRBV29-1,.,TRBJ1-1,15,TGCAGCGTTTTTTACTGGGTGCGGGGGGCTACTGAAGCTTTCTTT,CSVFYWVRGATEAFF
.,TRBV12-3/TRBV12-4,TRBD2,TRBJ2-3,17,TGTGCCAGCAGTTTAGAAACTAGCGGAAGACTCACAGATACGCAGTATTTT,CASSLETSGRLTDTQYF
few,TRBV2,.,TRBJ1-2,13,TGTGCCAGCAGTGAAGGTCCTTACTATGGCTACACCTTC,CASSEGPYYGYTF
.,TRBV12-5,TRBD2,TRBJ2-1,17,TGTGCTAGTGGTTTGGGCACTAGCGGGAGATCCTACAATGAGCAGTTCTTC,CASGLGTSGRSYNEQFF
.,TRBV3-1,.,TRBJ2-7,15,TGTGCCAGCAGCCATTTTGGGACCGCACCTTACGAGCAGTACTTC,CASSHFGTAPYEQYF
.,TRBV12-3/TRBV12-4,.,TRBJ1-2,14,TGTGCCAGCAGTTTAGCTGGGGGAAGCTATGGCTACACCTTC,CASSLAGGSYGYTF
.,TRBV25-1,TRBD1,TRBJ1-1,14,TGTGCCAGCAGGCCACAGGGGACGAACACTGAAGCTTTCTTT,CASRPQGTNTEAFF
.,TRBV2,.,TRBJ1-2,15,TGTGCCAGCAGAGGGACGATAATGTCGGGCTATGGCTACACCTTC,CASRGTIMSGYGYTF
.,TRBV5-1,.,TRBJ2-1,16,TGCGCCAGCAGCTTGCCCCCCTCGAGACCCTACAATGAGCAGTTCTTC,CASSLPPSRPYNEQFF
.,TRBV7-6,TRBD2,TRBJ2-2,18,TGTGCCAGCAGCTTGGGACTAGCGGGAGGATCGGACACCGGGGAGCTGTTTTTT,CASSLGLAGGSDTGELFF
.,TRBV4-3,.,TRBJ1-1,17,TGCGCCAGCAGCCAAGGATACGGGGAGGTTCGTCTCGATGAAGCTTTCTTT,CASSQGYGEVRLDEAFF
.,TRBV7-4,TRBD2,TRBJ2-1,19,TGTGCCAGCAGTCCTGGACTAGCGGGAGGGCCAGTAGCCTACAATGAGCAGTTCTTC,CASSPGLAGGPVAYNEQFF
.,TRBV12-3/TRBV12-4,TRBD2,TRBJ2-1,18,TGTGCCAGCAGTTTAGGAGCGGGAGGGCCAATTGTCGTCAATGAGCAGTTCTTC,CASSLGAGGPIVVNEQFF
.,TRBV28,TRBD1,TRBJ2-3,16,TGTGCCAGCAATAAGGACAGGGAGTCTCGCTCAGATACGCAGTATTTT,CASNKDRESRSDTQYF
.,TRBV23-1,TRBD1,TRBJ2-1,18,TGCGCCAGCAGTCAAGAGGAGGACAGGCAGTTGGGGTTTTCTGAGCAGTTCTTC,CASSQEEDRQLGFSEQFF
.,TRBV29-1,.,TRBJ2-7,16,TGCAGCGCCACGACTAGAGGAGCCTCGATCTCCTACGAGCAGTACTTC,CSATTRGASISYEQYF
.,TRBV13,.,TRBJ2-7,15,TGTGCCAGCAGCCCGACAGGAAGCCCGAACTACGAGCAGTACTTC,CASSPTGSPNYEQYF
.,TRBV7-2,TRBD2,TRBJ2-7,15,TGTGCCAGCAGCTTTACTAGCGGGATTACCTACGAGCAGTACTTC,CASSFTSGITYEQYF
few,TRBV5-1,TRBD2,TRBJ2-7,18,TGCGCCAGCAGCGCGGGACTAGCGGGAGGGCCGTTTTCCTACGAGCAGTACTTC,CASSAGLAGGPFSYEQYF
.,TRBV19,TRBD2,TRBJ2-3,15,TGTGCCAGTAGTACCAGGCTAGCGGGAGGAGATACGCAGTATTTT,CASSTRLAGGDTQYF
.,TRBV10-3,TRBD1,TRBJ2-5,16,TGTGCCATCAGTGAGTCGATTGGGACAGGGCAAGAGACCCAGTACTTC,CAISESIGTGQETQYF
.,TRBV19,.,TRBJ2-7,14,TGTGCCAGTAGTATAGACCAAAAAGGGAGCGAGCAGTACTTC,CASSIDQKGSEQYF
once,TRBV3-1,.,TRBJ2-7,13,TGTGCCAGCAGCCAAGACCCTAGCATGGAGCAGTACTTC,CASSQDPSMEQYF
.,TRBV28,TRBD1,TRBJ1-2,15,TGTGCCACCGGGACAGGTCTCGATTCTAACTATGGCTACACCTTC,CATGTGLDSNYGYTF
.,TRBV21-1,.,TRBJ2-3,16,TGTGCCAGCAGCAATGCCGGAGCGGGAGGTACAGATACGCAGTATTTT,CASSNAGAGGTDTQYF
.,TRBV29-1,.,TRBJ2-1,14,TGCAGCGTTGAGGTACCGAACTATGGGAATGAGCAGTTCTTC,CSVEVPNYGNEQFF
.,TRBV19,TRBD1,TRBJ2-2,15,TGTGCCAGTCGTTGGACAGGGGCTAACACCGGGGAGCTGTTTTTT,CASRWTGANTGELFF